This T cell receptor beta chain was sequenced for a study of cytomegalovirus exposure and HLA in healthy donors. In the PCR, 60 Vbeta and 13 Jbeta primers were used. Only in-frame clones appear in the TCRdb table, and some are missing; sequencing was by immunoSEQ multiplex PCR. Among 100,000 to 150,000 clones listed, 80% to 85% were seen once. To note about this clone: What it binds is not known.

Study observations and caveats: With further analysis later on, most CMV-associated TCR beta chains appeared HLA-restricted. About 87% or about 30% of the time was how often most TCR beta V segments were productive, according to an earlier analysis. 150 to 200 TCR beta chains were listed as cytomegalovirus-associated.

V trimming: 4 bases; J trimming: 8 bases; junction bases outside the gene matches: 10. The germline CDR1 and CDR2 sequences are SNHLY and FYNNEI. The CDR3 is made up of 16 amino acids. The source of this sequence is a boy younger than 18 in good health and CMV-seronegative. Sequencing input: PBMCs. V gene TRBV2 combines with J gene TRBJ2-1; TRBD2 aligns across 11 bases. The chain's CDR3 is CASSGPQGLAADEQFF. The CDR3 DNA reads TGTGCCAGCAGTGGGCCACAGGGACTAGCGGCCGATGAGCAGTTCTTC.